This T cell receptor (beta chain) was profiled in a study of human T cells and chemical hapten exposure. MiXCR, run by TCRdb on the RACE reads, gives a single entry per CDR3 protein. The data contain about 160,000 distinct CDR3 sequences, 28% of them singletons. Time point: patch test 3, about 24 weeks after DPC sensitization. Indicated treatment: therapeutic diphenylcyclopropenone sensitization with weekly scalp DPC. Each patch test followed a blood draw. In this sample, this clonotype turned up a few times. The CDR3 loop spans 14 amino acids. Deletions cut 0 bases from V and 1 base from J, with 8 bases between. Looked up from germline, CDR1 is SGDLS and CDR2 is YYNGEE.

V usage is TRBV9 and J usage is TRBJ2-7; D is unresolved. The clonotype originates from a woman aged 18-29 years with alopecia areata. Some clones in this sample may be carry-over from other donors' samples. The specimen was whole blood, collected in connection with sensitization to the hapten diphenylcyclopropenone (DPC). The CDR3, as DNA: TGTGCCAGCAGCGTAGGAGGAGAGTCCTACGAGCAGTACTTC. Translated, it gives CASSVGGESYEQYF.